Listed below are T cell receptor beta chains from one sample, sequenced in a study of shared clonotypes between healthy human individuals. Using immunoSEQ multiplex PCR, the repertoire was profiled, and TCRdb retains in-frame clones only, with some absent. This repertoire shows roughly 2.1 million clones, roughly 91% found once; its top ten account for more than 1.5%. Sequences were obtained from naive CD8+ T cells from PBMCs. These TCRs come from a man in his late teens or twenties in good health. Some clones in this sample may be carry-over from other donors' samples. Both conserved end residues are part of each CDR3. D genes are given only for firm matches. Not all rows give a size; the values are once, few, many and, for expanded clones, a class.

TRBV9	.	TRBJ2-7	TRBD2	TGTGCCAGCAGCCAAGCGAAGGGGACAGCAACTAGCGGGAGGTTCCACGAGCAGTACTTC	CASSQAKGTATSGRFHEQYF
TRBV7-8	.	TRBJ1-4	TRBD1	TGTGCCAGCAGCTCACCCAGGACAGGGGAGGAAAAACTGTTTTTT	CASSSPRTGEEKLFF
TRBV19	.	TRBJ1-3	.	TGTGCCAGTAGTATCGGGGGCACGGGAAACACCATATATTTT	CASSIGGTGNTIYF
TRBV9	.	TRBJ2-3	.	TGTGCCAGCAGCCTAACTAGCACAGATACGCAGTATTTT	CASSLTSTDTQYF
TRBV27	.	TRBJ1-1	.	TGTGCCAGCAGTTTCGGGGGTTTGAACACTGAAGCTTTCTTT	CASSFGGLNTEAFF
TRBV5-1	.	TRBJ2-1	TRBD2	TGCGCCAGCAGCTTAAAACTAGCGGCTTACAATGAGCAGTTCTTC	CASSLKLAAYNEQFF
TRBV13	once	TRBJ2-1	.	TGTGCCAGCAGCTTCCCGGGACAATTTTCTGGGGGACGCCAGGACGATGAGCAGTTCTTC	CASSFPGQFSGGRQDDEQFF
TRBV4-3	.	TRBJ1-3	.	TGCGCCAGCAGTAAGGGGATAACTGGAAACACCATATATTTT	CASSKGITGNTIYF
TRBV6-1	.	TRBJ2-1	TRBD2	TGTGCCAGCAGTGATTGGCCGGGAGGAACCCTTTCCTACAATGAGCAGTTCTTC	CASSDWPGGTLSYNEQFF
TRBV29-1	.	TRBJ2-1	TRBD2	TGCAGCGTTGTTCTAGCGGATATATACAATGAGCAGTTCTTC	CSVVLADIYNEQFF
TRBV12-2	once	TRBJ1-2	.	TGTGCAAGTCGCTTTTCCGCCAGGGACTATGGCTACACCTTC	CASRFSARDYGYTF
TRBV7-9	once	TRBJ1-1	.	TGTGCCAGCAGTGAGGGGAGGGGGATGAACACTGAAGCTTTCTTT	CASSEGRGMNTEAFF
TRBV9	.	TRBJ2-7	TRBD2	TGTGCCAGCAGCGCGTTAGCGGGCAACTACGAGCAGTACTTC	CASSALAGNYEQYF
TRBV13	.	TRBJ1-1	.	TGTGCCAGCAGCCGCCCCATCGGAGGGAACACTGAAGCTTTCTTT	CASSRPIGGNTEAFF
TRBV19	.	TRBJ2-3	.	TGTGCCAGTAGTGAGGATACGCAGTATTTT	CASSEDTQYF
TRBV6-1	once	TRBJ1-2	.	TGTGCCAGCAGTGAAGGCGGGGCCCTTTATGGCTACACCTTC	CASSEGGALYGYTF
TRBV6-5	.	TRBJ1-1	.	TGTGCCAGCCACTGGGCCAGGGGCCCGAACACTGAAGCTTTCTTT	CASHWARGPNTEAFF
TRBV5-1	.	TRBJ2-7	TRBD1	TGCGCCAGCAGCTCCGAGACAGGGGAAACCTACGAGCAGTACTTC	CASSSETGETYEQYF
TRBV11-2	.	TRBJ2-7	.	TGTGCCAGCAGCTTAAATGGACGTTACTACGAGCAGTACTTC	CASSLNGRYYEQYF
TRBV10-3	.	TRBJ1-2	.	TGTGCCTCCAGTCCCCGGACGGACTATGGCTACACCTTC	CASSPRTDYGYTF
TRBV7-8	.	TRBJ2-7	TRBD2	TGTGCCAGCAGCGCCCGACTAGCGGGAGGGCCCTCTCGGGAGCAGTACTTC	CASSARLAGGPSREQYF
TRBV28	.	TRBJ1-1	.	TGTGCCAGCAGTTTATTCGGCTTGGGGGAAGCTTTCTTT	CASSLFGLGEAFF
TRBV9	.	TRBJ2-1	.	TGTGCCAGCACTGACCGGGAAAACAATGAGCAGTTCTTC	CASTDRENNEQFF
TRBV19	.	TRBJ2-4	TRBD1	TGTGCCAGTAGCGAATACAGGGGGCTGGCCAAAAACATTCAGTACTTC	CASSEYRGLAKNIQYF
TRBV9	.	TRBJ1-2	.	TGTGCCAGCAGCGTAGGCGGGGGTTCTAACTATGGCTACACCTTC	CASSVGGGSNYGYTF
TRBV10-3	.	TRBJ2-1	.	TGTGCCATCAGTGTTCTGACCTACAATGAGCAGTTCTTC	CAISVLTYNEQFF
TRBV9	.	TRBJ1-4	.	TGTGCCAGCAGCGTAGCGGGGCAGTTTAATGAAAAACTGTTTTTT	CASSVAGQFNEKLFF
TRBV5-5	once	TRBJ2-7	.	TGTGCCAGTAACCGGGACGCAGCCTACGAGCAGTACTTC	CASNRDAAYEQYF
TRBV5-8	.	TRBJ2-5	TRBD2	TGTGCCAGCAGCTTGACGGGGACTAGCGGGAGATGGGTGAGAGAGACCCAGTACTTC	CASSLTGTSGRWVRETQYF
TRBV6-6	.	TRBJ2-7	.	TGTGCCAGCAGTTACGTGGCAGGGCCCTACGAGCAGTACTTC	CASSYVAGPYEQYF
TRBV4-1	.	TRBJ1-3	.	TGCGCCAGCAGCCAAGATGATGGGACTGGAAACACCATATATTTT	CASSQDDGTGNTIYF
TRBV5-4	.	TRBJ2-7	TRBD1	TGTGCCAGCAGCTTCGGGACAGCCTCCTACGAGCAGTACTTC	CASSFGTASYEQYF
TRBV5-6	.	TRBJ2-5	.	TGTGCCAGCAGCTTGAGGTCAGAGGGCTGGGCGTGGGAGACCCAGTACTTC	CASSLRSEGWAWETQYF
TRBV6-6	.	TRBJ2-7	.	TGTGCCAGCAGTTACGGCGGGGACGGCTACGAGCAGTACTTC	CASSYGGDGYEQYF
TRBV5-4	.	TRBJ2-2	TRBD2	TGTGCCAGCAGCTTGGCGCTAGCGGGAGTCACCGGGGAGCTGTTTTTT	CASSLALAGVTGELFF
TRBV7-3	.	TRBJ2-1	TRBD2	TGTGCCAGCAGCCCAGGACTAGCGGCTTACAATGAGCAGTTCTTC	CASSPGLAAYNEQFF
TRBV7-9	.	TRBJ2-2	TRBD1	TGTGCCAGCAGCAGCCGGGACAGGAACACCGGGGAGCTGTTTTTT	CASSSRDRNTGELFF
TRBV28	.	TRBJ1-2	TRBD1	TGTGCCAGCAGTTTAATGCTTGGGACAGCATATGGCTACACCTTC	CASSLMLGTAYGYTF
TRBV25-1	few	TRBJ1-2	.	TGTGCCAGCAGTGAATCCGCAATAAGCTACACCTTC	CASSESAISYTF
TRBV11-2	.	TRBJ1-4	.	TGTGCCAGCAGCTTAGGGCGTCGTGTTACTAATGAAAAACTGTTTTTT	CASSLGRRVTNEKLFF